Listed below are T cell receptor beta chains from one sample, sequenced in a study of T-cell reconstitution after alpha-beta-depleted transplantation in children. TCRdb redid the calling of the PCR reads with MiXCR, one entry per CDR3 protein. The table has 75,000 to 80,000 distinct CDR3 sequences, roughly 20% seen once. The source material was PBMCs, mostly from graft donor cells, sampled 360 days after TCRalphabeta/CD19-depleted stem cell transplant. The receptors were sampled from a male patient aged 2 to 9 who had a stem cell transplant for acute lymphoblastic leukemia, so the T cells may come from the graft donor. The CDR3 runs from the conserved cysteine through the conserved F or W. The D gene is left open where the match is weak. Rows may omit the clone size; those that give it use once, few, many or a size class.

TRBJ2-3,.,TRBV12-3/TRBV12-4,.,TGTGCCAGCAGTTTAGAGGGTAGCGGTCGCGCAGATACGCAGTATTTT,CASSLEGSGRADTQYF
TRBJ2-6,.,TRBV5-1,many,TGCGCCAGCAGCCTAAGCTCTGGGGCCAACGTCCTGACTTTC,CASSLSSGANVLTF
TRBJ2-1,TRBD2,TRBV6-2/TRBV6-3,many,TGTGCCAGCAGACCCCAGGGGCGTTGGACTAGCGGGAGTTCTTACAATGAGCAGTTCTTC,CASRPQGRWTSGSSYNEQFF
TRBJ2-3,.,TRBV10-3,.,TGTGCCATCAGTGGGAACCGGGACCCCACAGATACGCAGTATTTT,CAISGNRDPTDTQYF
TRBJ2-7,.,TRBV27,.,TGTGCCAGCAGTTCGGACAGCTCCTACGAGCAGTACTTC,CASSSDSSYEQYF
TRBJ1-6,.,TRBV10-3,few,TGTGCCATCAGTGAGAGGGACAACTATAATTCACCCCTCCACTTT,CAISERDNYNSPLHF
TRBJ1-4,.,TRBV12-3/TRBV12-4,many,TGTGCCAGCAGTTTATATGGGGCAGGGGAAAAACTGTTTTTT,CASSLYGAGEKLFF
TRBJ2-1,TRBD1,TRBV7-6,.,TGTGCCAGCAGCTTAAGGGACAGGGGGCACAATGAGCAGTTCTTC,CASSLRDRGHNEQFF
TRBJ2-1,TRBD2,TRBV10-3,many,TGTGCCATTCAAAGCGGGAGGAGGGTCGATGAGCAGTTCTTC,CAIQSGRRVDEQFF
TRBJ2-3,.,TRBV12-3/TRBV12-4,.,TGTGCCAGCAGTTCTATGATAGCGCGATTTCACTTCTATACGCAGTATTTT,CASSSMIARFHFYTQYF
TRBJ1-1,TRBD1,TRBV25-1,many,TGTGCCAGCAGTCGGGACAGCCGTCCGAACACTGAAGCTTTCTTT,CASSRDSRPNTEAFF
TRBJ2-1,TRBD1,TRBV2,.,TGTGCCAGCAGGCCGGGACAGGTGTACAATGAGCAGTTCTTC,CASRPGQVYNEQFF
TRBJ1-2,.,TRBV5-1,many,TGCGCCAGCAGCTTGGCTGGGAACTATGGCTACACCTTC,CASSLAGNYGYTF
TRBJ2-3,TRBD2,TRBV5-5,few,TGTGCCAGCAGCTTCTGGACTAGCGGGGTAGATACGCAGTATTTT,CASSFWTSGVDTQYF
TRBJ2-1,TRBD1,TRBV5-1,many,TGCGCCAGCAGCTGGGGGACAGGGGTCTACAATGAGCAGTTCTTC,CASSWGTGVYNEQFF
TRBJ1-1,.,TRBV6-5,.,TGTGCCAGCAGTTACTCCCGTAGAATAGTGGGCAGAAACACTGAAGCTTTCTTT,CASSYSRRIVGRNTEAFF
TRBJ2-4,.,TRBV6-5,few,TGTGCCAGCAGTTACTCGAATAGTCGAGCGAACATTCAGTACTTC,CASSYSNSRANIQYF
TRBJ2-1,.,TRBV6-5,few,TGTGCCAGCTCCCAAGGGCGGGAAGTAAAGTTCTTC,CASSQGREVKFF
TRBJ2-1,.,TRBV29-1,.,TGCAGCGCAGGCCAACGAGAGCAGTTCTTC,CSAGQREQFF
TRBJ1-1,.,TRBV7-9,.,TGTGCCAGCAGATCGGGACAGAACACTGAAGCTTTCTTT,CASRSGQNTEAFF
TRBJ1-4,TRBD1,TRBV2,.,TGTGCCTCCACCAGGGGGCGCGGAATCGGAGAAAAACTGTTTTTT,CASTRGRGIGEKLFF
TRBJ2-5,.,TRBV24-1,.,TGTGCCACCAGTGATTTAAACCAAGAGACCCAGTACTTC,CATSDLNQETQYF
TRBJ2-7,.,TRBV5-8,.,TGTGCCAGCAGCCCCTGGTGGGAGCGGTACGAGCAGTACTTC,CASSPWWERYEQYF
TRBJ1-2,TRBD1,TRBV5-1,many,TGCGCCAGCAGCTGGGACAGGGAAGGGAACTATGGCTACACCTTC,CASSWDREGNYGYTF
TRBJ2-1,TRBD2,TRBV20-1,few,TGCAGTGCTAGTATCCAGCGGGAGAAAAATGAGCAGTTCTTC,CSASIQREKNEQFF
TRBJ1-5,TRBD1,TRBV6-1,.,TGTGCCAGCAGGGACAGGGTTGGGGAAGGCAATCAGCCCCAGCATTTT,CASRDRVGEGNQPQHF
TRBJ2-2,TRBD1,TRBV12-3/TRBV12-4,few,TGTGCCAGTTCCGCCGGGACAGGGTGGATCGGGGAGCTGTTTTTT,CASSAGTGWIGELFF
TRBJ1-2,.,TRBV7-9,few,TGTGCCAGCAGTTTGAGCCGAGGCTACACCTTC,CASSLSRGYTF
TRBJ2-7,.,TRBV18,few,TGTGCCAGCTCCCCTAGCTCCTACGAGCAGTACTTC,CASSPSSYEQYF